These 24 T cell receptor beta chains came from one sample sequenced in a study of identical twins. In TCRdb, the 5' RACE reads were re-called with MiXCR into one record per CDR3 protein. The table has some 630,000 distinct CDR3 sequences, just over 7% seen once. These data also featured in a second study, about yellow fever vaccine responses in identical twins.

Sequencing was done on a sample of PBMCs. These receptors were collected from a woman aged 18-29 years in good health.

The genes are TRBV2 and TRBJ2-1; 11 bases are shared with TRBD2. Losses at the gene ends were 5 bases for V and 7 bases for J; bases not matched to a gene: 7. The CDR3 loop spans 15 amino acids. Germline-derived CDR1 and CDR2 are SNHLY and FYNNEI. The CDR3 nucleotides read TGTGCCAGCAGTAAGGCTAGCGGGGGGAGAAATGAGCAGTTCTTC. It is translated as CASSKASGGRNEQFF.

The genes are TRBV5-1 and TRBJ2-7; D gene unclear. The ends were cut back, 0 bases at V and 3 bases at J, with 10 bases in the middle. CDR1 and CDR2 (germline): SGHRS, YFSETQ. CDR3 size: 14 residues. The CDR3 DNA is TGCGCCAGCAGCTTGGCCGATAGCAGCTACGAGCAGTACTTC. Translating it yields CASSLADSSYEQYF. The full variable domain, completed using reference TRBV5-1 and TRBJ2-7, is KAGVTQTPRYLIKTRGQQVTLSCSPISGHRSVSWYQQTPGQGLQFLFEYFSETQRNKGNFPGRFSGRQFSNSRSEMNVSTLELGDSALYLCASSLADSSYEQYFGPGTRLTVT.

This chain uses TRBV2 with TRBJ2-1; 9 nucleotides align to TRBD1. This CDR3 spans 15 amino acids. J gave up 6 bases and V 5 bases, and 8 bases lay outside the gene matches. Germline loops: CDR1 SNHLY, CDR2 FYNNEI. This chain's CDR3 is CASSYSGTGSNEQFF. The CDR3 DNA reads as TGTGCCAGCAGTTACTCCGGGACAGGGTCCAATGAGCAGTTCTTC.

The gene calls are TRBV5-1 and TRBJ2-5; TRBD1 matches at 9 bases. Germline values: CDR1 SGHRS, CDR2 YFSETQ. There are 14 residues in the CDR3. The V segment lost 4 bases and the J segment 7 bases; nucleotides outside the gene matches: 8. CDR3 coding DNA: TGCGCCAGCAGCCGGACAGGGGACCTAAGGACCCAGTACTTC. Its translation is CASSRTGDLRTQYF. Drawing the rest from reference TRBV5-1 and TRBJ2-5, the complete variable domain is KAGVTQTPRYLIKTRGQQVTLSCSPISGHRSVSWYQQTPGQGLQFLFEYFSETQRNKGNFPGRFSGRQFSNSRSEMNVSTLELGDSALYLCASSRTGDLRTQYFGPGTRLLVL.

As to this clonotype: A much larger clone sits a single nucleotide away, making a read error possible. The gene calls are TRBV29-1 and TRBJ2-5, with D uncertain. The germline V gene has CDR1 SQVTM and CDR2 ANQGSEA. CDR3 length equals 13 residues. This chain's CDR3 is CSACRYLQETQYF. CDR3 DNA: TGCAGTGCTTGTCGGTATTTACAAGAGACCCAGTACTTC.

The V call is TRBV28, the J call TRBJ1-2; D might be TRBD1 (5 bases). Germline-derived CDR1 and CDR2 are MDHEN and SYDVKM. V lost 4 bases, J lost 4 bases, and 13 bases lay in between. The CDR3 contains 14 residues. The CDR3 spells CASSSGGQGYGYTF. CDR3 DNA sequence: TGTGCCAGCAGTTCGGGGGGTCAGGGCTATGGCTACACCTTC.

This clonotype has at least ten counts. V usage is TRBV5-1 and J usage is TRBJ2-3; a weak D match, TRBD2 (5 bases). V was shortened by 4 bases and J by 6 bases, with 12 bases between the two germline ends. The CDR3 runs to 13 residues. Germline CDR1 is SGHRS and CDR2 is YFSETQ. In DNA form, the CDR3 reads TGCGCCAGCAGCGTTTTTTCGGGGGATACGCAGTATTTT. It codes for CASSVFSGDTQYF.

This chain links TRBV12-3 or TRBV12-4 with TRBJ2-3, with 9 bases fitting TRBD1. V was clipped by 6 bases and J by 5 bases; unmatched bases: 12. This CDR3 region has 16 residues. CDR3 in DNA: TGTGCCAGCAGAAGCCGGACAGGGGCGGAGAAAGATACGCAGTATTTT. Its protein is CASRSRTGAEKDTQYF.

This clonotype was counted at least ten times. The CDR3 spells CSVLTGGGGQETQYF. The CDR3 DNA follows: TGCAGCGTTCTGACAGGGGGCGGCGGACAAGAGACCCAGTACTTC. The rearrangement joins TRBV29-1 to TRBJ2-5; the match to TRBD1 covers 10 bases. After removal of 5 bases from V and 2 bases from J, the junction contained 8 bases not matched to a gene. The CDR3 is 15 amino acids. The germline V gene encodes CDR1 SQVTM and CDR2 ANQGSEA.

The chain uses TRBV7-9 and TRBJ1-2; the match to TRBD1 covers 9 bases. The CDR3 runs to 16 residues. Trimming cost V 5 bases and J 6 bases; bases outside gene matches: 13. Looked up from germline, CDR1 is SEHNR and CDR2 is FQNEAQ (reference sequence). The CDR3 region has the DNA TGTGCCAGCAGCCCGAACTGGGACAGGGAGCTTAATGGCTACACCTTC. As protein: CASSPNWDRELNGYTF.

The V and J genes are TRBV14 and TRBJ2-7; 8 bases align to TRBD1. J was trimmed by 2 bases and V by 2 bases; bases with no gene match: 2. Germline assignment: CDR1 SGHDN and CDR2 FVKESK. CDR3 length equals 14 residues. The CDR3 reads CASSQSGQAYEQYF. In DNA, the CDR3 is TGTGCCAGCAGCCAATCGGGACAGGCCTACGAGCAGTACTTC.

This sequence joins TRBV25-1 and TRBJ2-7, with a weak D call TRBD1 (6 bases). The CDR3 length is 14 residues. The germline V gene has CDR1 MGHDK and CDR2 SYGVNS. The ends were cut back, 2 bases at V and 5 bases at J, with 13 bases in the middle. CDR3: CASSEKNRDNEQYV. In DNA form, the CDR3 reads TGTGCCAGCAGTGAAAAGAACAGGGACAACGAGCAGTACGTC.

The chain joins TRBV18 to TRBJ2-6; no reliable D call. Between the trimmed V and J ends, which lost 0 bases and 3 bases, there was a span of 9 bases. This CDR3 is 16 amino acids long. CDR1 and CDR2 from the germline V gene are KGHSH and LQKENI. CDR3: CASSPPPVLGANVLTF. The DNA for the CDR3 is TGTGCCAGCTCACCACCGCCGGTTCTTGGGGCCAACGTCCTGACTTTC.

This clonotype occurred many times. The gene calls are TRBV4-1 and TRBJ2-7; perhaps TRBD1 as D (6 bases). Germline lookup yields CDR1 MGHRA and CDR2 YSYEKL. V lost 0 bases, J lost 6 bases, and 18 bases lay in between. The CDR3 has 16 residues. The CDR3 region is CASSQEDTGNRREQYF. The CDR3 nucleotides read TGCGCCAGCAGCCAAGAAGATACAGGGAATCGTCGCGAGCAGTACTTC.

On this clonotype itself: The junction does not match germline at one end; this may be a read error. The V and J genes are TRBV4-2 and TRBJ2-7; no firm D call. There are 15 residues in the CDR3. CDR1 is LGHNA and CDR2 is YNFKEQ in the germline V gene. As DNA, the CDR3 is TGTGCCAGCAGCCAAGAAGGCAGTCGGGTCTCCTTTAAAGTATTC. It yields the protein CASSQEGSRVSFKVF.

This clonotype was counted many times. This chain joins TRBV12-3 or TRBV12-4 and TRBJ1-6; 9 positions match TRBD1. V dropped 6 bases and J dropped 6; count of bases not matched to a gene: 9. The CDR3 is 16 residues long. The CDR3 DNA sequence: TGTGCCAGCAGCCCGGACAGGGGTAATCTTAATTCACCCCTCCACTTT. As protein: CASSPDRGNLNSPLHF.

This clonotype turned up a few times. This chain connects TRBV12-3 or TRBV12-4 to TRBJ2-1, with D possibly called TRBD1 or TRBD2 (5 bases each). The CDR3 is made up of 14 amino acids. V lost 6 bases and J 5 bases, leaving 14 bases between the germline ends. The CDR3 region is CASSDKGPNNEQFF. In DNA form, the CDR3 reads TGTGCCAGCAGCGACAAGGGACCAAACAATGAGCAGTTCTTC.

This clonotype was detected ten times or more. The chain carries TRBV27 and TRBJ2-1; D call uncertain. Germline values: CDR1 MNHEY, CDR2 SMNVEV (reference sequence). This CDR3 contains 12 residues. With 8 bases removed from V and 2 bases from J, the gap between germline ends came to 7 bases. CDR3 sequence: CASGRPYNEQFF. The CDR3 bases are TGTGCCAGCGGCCGCCCCTACAATGAGCAGTTCTTC.

This clonotype was detected a few times. The V gene is TRBV24-1, the J gene TRBJ2-1; D is perhaps TRBD1 (5 bases). Trimming pared 6 bases from V and 3 bases from J, leaving 8 bases between. Germline CDR1 and CDR2: KGHDR and SFDVKD. The CDR3 contains 13 residues. CDR3 DNA: TGTGCCACCAGTCAGACAGTCTACAATGAGCAGTTCTTC. Translated, it gives CATSQTVYNEQFF.

The genes are TRBV11-2 and TRBJ2-2; D is tentatively TRBD1 or TRBD2 (5 bases each). The V end was cut by 4 bases, the J end by 4 bases, with 13 bases between. This CDR3 spans 15 amino acids. CDR1 is SGHAT and CDR2 is FQNNGV in the germline V gene. DNA of the CDR3: TGTGCCAGCAGCTCCGTGGGGGAAAGCACCGGGGAGCTGTTTTTT. Encoded protein: CASSSVGESTGELFF.

V gene TRBV12-3 or TRBV12-4 combines with J gene TRBJ1-2, with unresolved D. CDR3 length: 13 amino acids. V was trimmed by 7 bases and J by 2 bases, leaving 11 bases between them. The CDR3: CASTGRLNYGYTF. CDR3 nucleotide sequence: TGTGCCAGCACAGGCCGGCTAAACTATGGCTACACCTTC.

This clonotype occurred many times. The chain is built from TRBV10-3 and TRBJ2-2; D might be TRBD1 (5 bases). Germline-derived CDR1 and CDR2 are ENHRY and SYGVKD. The CDR3 has 14 amino acids. Trimming shortened V by 7 bases and J by 1 base, and 10 bases separated the two germline ends. CDR3 in amino acids: CAITTTGNTGELFF. In DNA, the CDR3 is TGTGCCATCACTACAACAGGGAACACCGGGGAGCTGTTTTTT.

This sequence joins TRBV29-1 and TRBJ2-5; TRBD2 is a possible D gene (6 bases). The V gene lost 4 bases and the J gene lost 4 bases, with 16 bases spanning the gap. The CDR3 has 14 residues. The germline V gene encodes CDR1 SQVTM and CDR2 ANQGSEA. The CDR3 DNA reads as TGCAGCGTTGTCTACCCGGGGGACCTAGAGACCCAGTACTTC. It encodes CSVVYPGDLETQYF.

This clonotype appeared many times. This chain joins TRBV12-3 or TRBV12-4 and TRBJ2-7; D remains ambiguous. The CDR3 is 12 residues long. Trimming cost V 3 bases and J 4 bases, with 7 bases left between them. CDR3 nucleotide sequence: TGTGCCAGCAGTTTGACCCGATACGAGCAGTACGTC. Translating it yields CASSLTRYEQYV.